This TCR beta chain was observed in a study of blood T cells in healthy people across ages. Healthy Caucasian individuals from Russia aged about 6 to 100 were enrolled as donors. Each sample had at least 7 million PBMCs isolated. On this clonotype: What it binds is not known.

A second roughly 6 to 11 cycle PCR used barcoded and J-beta primers. Each sample provided no less than 2.5 million CDR3-containing paired-end reads. Using its own MiXCR run on the 5' RACE reads, TCRdb lists one record per CDR3 protein. The table includes around 800,000 distinct CDR3 sequences, less than 70% detected once. Overall study findings and caveats: Naive T cell percentage showed a strong correlation with TCR beta diversity.

CDR3 length: 12 amino acids. The chain carries TRBV12-3 or TRBV12-4 and TRBJ2-1; 7 bases map to TRBD1. The tail of the sequence fits TRBJ2-7 better, so the J call may be wrong. This TCR came from a man older than 75 in good health. Sequenced material: blood. The CDR3 region is CATRTGYNEQYF. The CDR3 DNA is TGTGCCACCCGGACAGGTTACAATGAGCAGTACTTC.